This T cell receptor beta chain was captured in a study of monozygotic twins with inflammatory bowel disease. Study observations and caveats: Fewer shared clonotypes with others were found in IBD patients than in healthy twins, especially with disease activity. Patients with IBD had less TCRbeta diversity (inverse Simpson) than their healthy co-twins.

cDNA was produced in eight separate reactions per sample. TCRdb reprocessed the 5' RACE reads and stores each CDR3 protein as one record, lacking DNA. The table for this sample gives roughly 100,000 distinct CDR3 sequences. The germline CDR1 and CDR2 sequences are SGHRS and YFSETQ. The CDR3 consists of 14 residues. On this clonotype: The antigen is unknown.

This TCR derives from a human donor with ulcerative colitis or Crohn's disease, or a healthy co-twin of an affected twin (not recorded which). Sequenced sample: blood. The genes are TRBV5-1 and TRBJ1-1; TCRdb returns TRBD1, unconfirmable since there is no DNA. The CDR3 sequence is CASSVSRVEEKAFF.